Below, 26 T cell receptor beta chains from the same sample are listed, as sequenced in a study of blood T cells in healthy people across ages. With a J-beta primer mix and a sample-barcoded 5' primer, a second PCR ran roughly 7 to 11 cycles. Via MiXCR, TCRdb re-called the 5' RACE reads, giving one row per CDR3 protein. The table records approximately 790,000 distinct CDR3 sequences, about 62% of them present only once. Sequenced material: blood. The receptor source for this set is a man younger than 40 in good health.

In DNA form, the CDR3 reads TGCGCCAGCAGCTTGTTACCCGGACAGGGATTTTCCTACGAGCAGTACTTC. This gives the protein CASSLLPGQGFSYEQYF. V usage is TRBV5-1 and J usage is TRBJ2-5, with TRBD1 matching over 8 bases. The end of the DNA fits TRBJ2-7 better, so the J call may be wrong. The length of the CDR3 is 17 residues. Germline lookup yields CDR1 SGHRS and CDR2 YFSETQ.

This rearrangement joins TRBV4-1 to TRBJ2-7, with D unresolved. The CDR3 consists of 16 residues. V lost 4 bases, J lost 0 bases, and 16 bases lay in between. Germline V gene lookup returns CDR1 MGHRA and CDR2 YSYEKL. CDR3 region: CASSLSEASSSYEQYF. The CDR3 DNA sequence: TGCGCCAGCAGCCTGAGCGAAGCAAGCTCCTCCTACGAGCAGTACTTC.

The V call is TRBV9, the J call TRBJ2-7, with no clear D. V shed 4 bases and J shed 5 bases, with 10 bases lying between them. Germline loops: CDR1 SGDLS, CDR2 YYNGEE. The CDR3 consists of 12 residues. The CDR3 loop reads CASSHTGHEQYF. The CDR3 DNA reads TGTGCCAGCAGCCATACGGGCCACGAGCAGTACTTC.

This clonotype was found a few times. The V gene is TRBV6-1, the J gene TRBJ1-5; TRBD1 matches 8 bases. V shed 3 bases, J shed 3 bases, and the junction held 10 bases outside the gene matches. Germline V gene lookup returns CDR1 MNHNS and CDR2 SASEGT. This CDR3 is 17 amino acids long. CDR3 sequence reads: CASSEGTGGISNQPQHF. The CDR3 DNA sequence: TGTGCCAGCAGTGAGGGAACAGGGGGGATTTCCAATCAGCCCCAGCATTTT.

In this sample, this clonotype turned up a few times. The gene calls are TRBV3-1 and TRBJ2-3, with 8 bases lining up with TRBD2. Germline CDR1 reads LGHDT; CDR2 reads YNNKEL (reference sequence). Trimming cost V 2 bases and J 1 base; bases outside gene matches: 5. The length of the CDR3 is 16 residues. The CDR3 protein is CASSQTGAGGTDTQYF. The DNA for the CDR3 is TGTGCCAGCAGCCAAACAGGAGCGGGGGGCACAGATACGCAGTATTTT.

This chain links TRBV2 with TRBJ2-1; D not certain. The CDR3 runs 12 residues. V lost 7 bases and J 6 bases, leaving 10 bases between the germline ends. Germline values: CDR1 SNHLY, CDR2 FYNNEI. The CDR3 nucleotides read TGTGCCAGCACTTGGTACCCCAATGAGCAGTTCTTC. It codes for CASTWYPNEQFF.

The J gene is TRBJ2-7, the V gene TRBV29-1; TRBD1 matches at 8 bases. The CDR3 consists of 13 residues. V was pared by 4 bases and J by 3 bases, with 5 bases of the junction left unmatched. From germline, CDR1 is SQVTM and CDR2 ANQGSEA. The CDR3 DNA is TGCAGCGTTGTTGACAGGGGCCACTACGAGCAGTACTTC. Translating gives CSVVDRGHYEQYF.

This rearrangement joins TRBV10-2 to TRBJ2-2; D gene unclear. The CDR3 consists of 14 residues. V was clipped by 5 bases and J by 8 bases, with 15 bases between them. CDR1 is WSHSY and CDR2 is SAAADI in the germline V gene. This chain's CDR3 is CASSFTQSRGELFF. CDR3 sequence (DNA): TGCGCCAGCAGTTTTACACAAAGCAGGGGGGAGCTGTTTTTT.

CDR3 in DNA: TGTGCCAGCAGCCATCTCCCCGGGAGGGGACTCTACAATGAGCAGTTCTTC. Translation: CASSHLPGRGLYNEQFF. The J gene is TRBJ2-1, the V gene TRBV14; 8 bases line up with TRBD2. V shed 3 bases and J 3 bases; nucleotides not matched to a gene: 10. This CDR3 comprises 17 residues. CDR1 is SGHDN, CDR2 FVKESK, per germline.

The chain combines TRBV7-9 with TRBJ1-1; a weak D match, TRBD1 (5 bases). The CDR3 runs to 14 residues. Germline lookup yields CDR1 SEHNR and CDR2 FQNEAQ (reference sequence). Trimming left V 2 bases short and J 4 bases short, with 11 bases between. CDR3: CASSLNRRPTEAFF. The CDR3 coding sequence is TGTGCCAGCAGCTTAAACAGGCGACCCACTGAAGCTTTCTTT.

This sequence joins TRBV5-1 and TRBJ2-2; TRBD2 matches 7 bases. CDR1 and CDR2 from the germline V gene are SGHRS and YFSETQ. The V gene end was trimmed by 6 bases and the J gene end by 2 bases; junction bases not matched to a gene: 7. There are 15 residues in the CDR3. In DNA form, the CDR3 reads TGCGCCAGCAACCGGGACTACCTAAACACCGGGGAGCTGTTTTTT. Its protein is CASNRDYLNTGELFF.

The rearrangement joins TRBV29-1 to TRBJ1-2, with D possibly matching TRBD1 (5 bases). CDR1 and CDR2 (germline): SQVTM, ANQGSEA. V lost 1 base, J lost 6 bases, and 18 bases lay in between. The length of the CDR3 is 15 residues. The CDR3 DNA reads TGCAGCGTTGAAGCGGGGACTTCCCTAAGGGATGGCTACACCTTC. Amino acid sequence: CSVEAGTSLRDGYTF.

The V and J genes are TRBV7-9 and TRBJ2-3; TRBD2 matches at 7 bases. V trimming: 5 bases; J trimming: 1 base; junction bases outside the gene matches: 9. The CDR3 sequence is 16 residues long. Germline-derived CDR1 and CDR2 are SEHNR and FQNEAQ (reference sequence). CDR3 sequence (DNA): TGTGCCAGCAGCCCCTGGGGAGGGGCGGGCACAGATACGCAGTATTTT. Protein: CASSPWGGAGTDTQYF. The full variable domain, rest sourced from reference TRBV7-9 and TRBJ2-3, is DTGVSQNPRHKITKRGQNVTFRCDPISEHNRLYWYRQTLGQGPEFLTYFQNEAQLEKSRLLSDRFSAERPKGSFSTLEIQRTEQGDSAMYLCASSPWGGAGTDTQYFGPGTRLTVL.

This clonotype was seen just once. This chain connects TRBV7-2 to TRBJ2-1; the D is unclear. V was clipped by 4 bases and J by 12 bases, with 25 bases between them. The CDR3 spans 16 residues. CDR1 and CDR2 from the germline V gene are SGHTA and FQGNSA. The CDR3 DNA reads TGTGCCAGCAGCTACCCCAAGACGTCCCCCACATATGGGCAGTTCTTC. Protein: CASSYPKTSPTYGQFF.

This chain links TRBV7-9 with TRBJ2-7, with D possibly TRBD1 on 6 matching bases. The CDR3 extends over 13 amino acids. The germline V gene has CDR1 SEHNR and CDR2 FQNEAQ (reference sequence). The V gene lost 1 base and the J gene lost 9 bases, with 13 bases spanning the gap. The CDR3 here is CASSLDRATMQYF. The CDR3 DNA follows: TGTGCCAGCAGCTTAGACAGGGCTACGATGCAGTACTTC.

The V gene is TRBV5-6, the J gene TRBJ2-7; D unclear. CDR3 length: 13 residues. V was shortened by 1 base and J by 0 bases, with 5 bases between the two germline ends. The V gene's germline CDR1 is SGHDT and CDR2 YYEEEE. The CDR3 DNA reads as TGTGCCAGCAGCTTGTACGACTCCTACGAGCAGTACTTC. Translated, it gives CASSLYDSYEQYF.

This clonotype has at least ten counts. The chain couples TRBV6-4 to TRBJ2-1; D is possibly TRBD1 (6 bases). This CDR3 has 15 amino acids. The V gene's germline CDR1 is MRHNA and CDR2 SNTAGT. Trimming stripped 0 bases from V and 4 bases from J, with 10 bases between. The CDR3 protein is CASSDSPDSYNEQFF. The CDR3 DNA sequence: TGTGCCAGCAGTGACTCGCCGGACAGTTACAATGAGCAGTTCTTC.

The rearrangement links TRBV5-1 to TRBJ2-3; 9 bases fit TRBD1. V lost 1 base and J lost 4; bases outside the gene matches: 1. The CDR3 is 14 amino acids. From germline, CDR1 is SGHRS and CDR2 YFSETQ. CDR3: CASSLTGGPDTQYF. CDR3 nucleotide sequence: TGCGCCAGCAGCTTGACAGGGGGCCCAGATACGCAGTATTTT.

This clonotype occurred once. The chain has TRBV28 and TRBJ2-7; D call uncertain. The CDR3 sequence is 13 residues long. Germline V gene lookup returns CDR1 MDHEN and CDR2 SYDVKM. The V gene lost 8 bases and the J gene lost 3 bases, with 14 bases spanning the gap. CDR3 residues: CASPSQNRYEQYF. DNA of the CDR3: TGTGCCAGCCCCTCACAGAACCGCTACGAGCAGTACTTC.

The rearrangement uses TRBV14 and TRBJ2-7; D is possibly TRBD2 (5 bases). Judging by the DNA end, TRBJ2-5 fits better; the J call may be wrong. This CDR3 comprises 15 residues. CDR1 and CDR2 (germline): SGHDN, FVKESK. The CDR3 DNA reads TGTGCCAGCAGCCAAGCTACGGCCGGAGGAGAGACCCAGTACTTC. Residues: CASSQATAGGETQYF.

The chain combines TRBV4-3 with TRBJ2-3, with 11 nucleotides matching TRBD2. The junction had 7 bases not matched to a gene; V was cut back by 0 bases and J by 5 bases. The CDR3 is 17 amino acids. Germline V gene sequence: CDR1 LGHNA, CDR2 YSLEER. The CDR3 DNA is TGCGCCAGCAGCCAAGAGGCGTTAGCGGGGGGGATAGATACGCAGTATTTT. Translating gives CASSQEALAGGIDTQYF.

This clonotype has a handful of counts. The chain recombines TRBV20-1 with TRBJ2-1, with D hard to call. The ends were cut back, 5 bases at V and 3 bases at J, with 2 bases in the middle. CDR1 is DFQATT, CDR2 SNEGSKA, per germline (reference sequence). This CDR3 spans 10 amino acids. DNA of the CDR3: TGCAGTGCTGTCTACAATGAGCAGTTCTTC. Translating gives CSAVYNEQFF.

This chain joins TRBV7-9 and TRBJ1-4; D call uncertain. V lost 0 bases, J lost 11 bases, and 13 bases lay in between. The CDR3 sequence is 14 residues long. From germline, CDR1 is SEHNR and CDR2 FQNEAQ (reference sequence). The CDR3 nucleotides are TGTGCCAGCAGCTTAGCGGGCCCCTTGTTTAAACTGTTTTTT. This sequence encodes CASSLAGPLFKLFF.

The V and J genes are TRBV10-3 and TRBJ2-7, with a weak D call TRBD2 (6 bases). This CDR3 has 14 amino acids. CDR1 is ENHRY and CDR2 is SYGVKD in the germline V gene. Trimming pared 1 base from V and 1 base from J, leaving 8 bases between. The CDR3 DNA reads as TGTGCCATCAGTGAGTGGAGGGATTCCTACGAGCAGTACTTC. The encoded protein is CAISEWRDSYEQYF.

The rearrangement uses TRBV5-8 and TRBJ2-7; a weak D match, TRBD2 (5 bases). With 0 bases removed from V and 0 bases from J, the gap between germline ends came to 16 bases. The CDR3 contains 17 residues. The V gene's germline CDR1 is SGHTS and CDR2 YDEGEE. CDR3 region: CASSLGRAPPVSYEQYF. The DNA for the CDR3 is TGTGCCAGCAGCTTGGGGCGGGCGCCGCCCGTCTCCTACGAGCAGTACTTC.

This chain links TRBV5-1 with TRBJ2-1, with TRBD2 matching 8 bases. The germline gives CDR1 SGHRS, CDR2 YFSETQ. The junction had 16 bases not matched to a gene; V was cut back by 4 bases and J by 4 bases. The CDR3 covers 18 residues. This chain's CDR3 is CASSQDLDGLAGYNEQFF. The CDR3 coding sequence is TGCGCCAGCAGCCAAGATCTGGACGGGTTAGCGGGGTACAATGAGCAGTTCTTC. Filled out from reference TRBV5-1 and TRBJ2-1, the complete variable domain reads KAGVTQTPRYLIKTRGQQVTLSCSPISGHRSVSWYQQTPGQGLQFLFEYFSETQRNKGNFPGRFSGRQFSNSRSEMNVSTLELGDSALYLCASSQDLDGLAGYNEQFFGPGTRLTVL.